A single sample is the source of the 8 T cell receptor beta chains below, sequenced in a study of T cell changes during pregnancy in multiple sclerosis. Sequencing was performed with immunoSEQ multiplex PCR; in TCRdb, only in-frame clones are kept and a portion is missing. The sample lists about 34,000 clones, around 90% occurring once. The sample was CD8+ T cells from peripheral blood mononuclear cells, taken in the third trimester of pregnancy. Receptors were obtained from a female donor with multiple sclerosis, enrolled in a pregnancy study.

In its sample, this clone was seen once. The gene calls are TRBV5-1 and TRBJ2-3; D uncertain. V lost 4 bases, J lost 1 base, and 7 bases lay in between. Germline values: CDR1 SGHRS, CDR2 YFSETQ. The CDR3 spans 13 residues. The CDR3 is CASSPLCTDTQYF. In DNA form, the CDR3 reads TGCGCCAGCAGCCCCCTATGCACAGATACGCAGTATTTT.

V and J are TRBV15 and TRBJ1-1; TRBD1 agrees at 7 bases. V gave up 0 bases and J gave up 4 bases; unmatched junction bases: 5. Germline-derived CDR1 and CDR2 are LNHNV and YYDKDF (reference sequence). The CDR3 has 15 amino acids. CDR3 DNA: TGTGCCACCAGCAGAGATAGGGGGCGGATCACTGAAGCTTTCTTT. Translated: CATSRDRGRITEAFF.

V is TRBV11-3 and J is TRBJ1-1, with 8 bases lining up with TRBD1. CDR3 length: 15 residues. V dropped 1 base and J dropped 1; count of bases not matched to a gene: 2. Per the germline V gene, CDR1 is SGHNT and CDR2 is YENEEA. The CDR3 here is CASSLGQGPNTEAFF. The CDR3 bases are TGTGCCAGCAGCTTAGGACAGGGGCCGAACACTGAAGCTTTCTTT.

The gene calls are TRBV7-3 and TRBJ2-2; 8 nucleotides line up with TRBD1. The V segment lost 5 bases and the J segment 5 bases; nucleotides outside the gene matches: 4. The CDR3 contains 14 residues. CDR1 is SGHTA and CDR2 is FQGTGA in the germline V gene. DNA of the CDR3: TGTGCCAGCAGCACAACAGGGGGGACCGGGGAGCTGTTTTTT. Encoded protein: CASSTTGGTGELFF. The full variable domain, in which reference TRBV7-3 and TRBJ2-2 provide the parts outside the CDR3, is GAGVSQTPSNKVTEKGKYVELRCDPISGHTALYWYRQSLGQGPEFLIYFQGTGAADDSGLPNDRFFAVRPEGSVSTLKIQRTERGDSAVYLCASSTTGGTGELFFGEGSRLTVL.

This clone showed up just once. This chain connects TRBV5-5 to TRBJ2-5, with D perhaps matching TRBD2 (6 bases). In germline, CDR1 is SGHKS, CDR2 YYEKEE (reference sequence). The CDR3 contains 14 residues. Between the trimmed V and J ends, which lost 4 bases and 4 bases, there was a span of 14 bases. DNA of the CDR3: TGTGCCAGCAGCCCGGAGGGACCCCGAGAGACCCAGTACTTC. This encodes CASSPEGPRETQYF.

The J gene is TRBJ2-2, the V gene TRBV5-4; 7 bases are shared with TRBD1. Losses at the gene ends were 4 bases for V and 0 bases for J; bases not matched to a gene: 6. Germline V gene sequence: CDR1 SGHNT, CDR2 YYREEE (reference sequence). The CDR3 covers 16 residues. The CDR3 coding sequence is TGTGCCAGCAGCCATTTTACAGGGGCGAACACCGGGGAGCTGTTTTTT. Amino acid sequence: CASSHFTGANTGELFF.

The chain joins TRBV7-9 to TRBJ2-2; D perhaps matches TRBD1 (5 bases). Germline assignment: CDR1 SEHNR and CDR2 FQNEAQ (reference sequence). Trimming took 4 bases from V and 8 from J, leaving 8 bases between them. The CDR3 has 12 residues. The CDR3 DNA reads TGTGCCAGCAGCTCCCAGGGTGGGGAGCTGTTTTTT. Translation gives CASSSQGGELFF.

This chain links TRBV9 with TRBJ1-2; 8 bases match TRBD1. Germline values: CDR1 SGDLS, CDR2 YYNGEE. V lost 3 bases to trimming and J lost 4 bases; unmatched junction nucleotides: 5. The CDR3 totals 14 residues. This chain's CDR3 is CASSARDRGYGYTF. For the CDR3, the DNA is TGTGCCAGCAGCGCCAGAGACAGGGGCTATGGCTACACCTTC.